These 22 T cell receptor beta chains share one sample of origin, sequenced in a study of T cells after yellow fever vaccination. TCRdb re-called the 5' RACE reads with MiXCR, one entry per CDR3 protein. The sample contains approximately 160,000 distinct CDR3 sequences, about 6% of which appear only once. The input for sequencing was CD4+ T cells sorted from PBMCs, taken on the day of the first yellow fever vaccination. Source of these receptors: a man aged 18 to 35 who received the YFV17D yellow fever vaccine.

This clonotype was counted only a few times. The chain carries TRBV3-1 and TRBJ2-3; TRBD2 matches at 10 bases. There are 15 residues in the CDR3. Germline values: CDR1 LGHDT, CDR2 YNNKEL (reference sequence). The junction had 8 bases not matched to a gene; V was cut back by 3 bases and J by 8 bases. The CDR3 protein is CASSQTAGGLGTQYF. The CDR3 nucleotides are TGTGCCAGCAGCCAGACAGCGGGGGGGCTCGGTACGCAGTATTTT.

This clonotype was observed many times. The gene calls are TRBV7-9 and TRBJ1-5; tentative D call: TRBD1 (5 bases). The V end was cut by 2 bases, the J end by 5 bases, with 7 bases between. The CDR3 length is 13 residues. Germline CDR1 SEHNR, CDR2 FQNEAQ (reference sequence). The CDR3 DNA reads TGTGCCAGCAGCTTACAGGGCGATCAGCCCCAGCATTTT. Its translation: CASSLQGDQPQHF.

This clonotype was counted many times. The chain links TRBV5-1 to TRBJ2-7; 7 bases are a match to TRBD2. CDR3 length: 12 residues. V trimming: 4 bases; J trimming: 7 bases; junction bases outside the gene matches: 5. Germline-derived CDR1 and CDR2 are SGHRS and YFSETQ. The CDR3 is CASSPLGGEQYF. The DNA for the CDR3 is TGCGCCAGCAGCCCCCTGGGGGGGGAGCAGTACTTC.

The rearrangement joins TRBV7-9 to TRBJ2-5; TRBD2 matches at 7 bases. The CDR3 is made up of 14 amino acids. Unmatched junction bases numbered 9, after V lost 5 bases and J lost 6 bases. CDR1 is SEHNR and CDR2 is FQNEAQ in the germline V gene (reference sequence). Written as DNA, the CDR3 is TGTGCCAGCAGCCCGAGCGGGACTTGGCAGACCCAGTACTTC. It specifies CASSPSGTWQTQYF.

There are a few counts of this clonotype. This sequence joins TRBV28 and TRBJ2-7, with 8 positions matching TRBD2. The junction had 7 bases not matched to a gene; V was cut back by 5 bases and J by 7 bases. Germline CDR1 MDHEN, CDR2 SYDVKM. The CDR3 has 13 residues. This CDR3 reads CASSQDSGGEQYV. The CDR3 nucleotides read TGTGCCAGCAGTCAGGACAGCGGGGGAGAGCAGTACGTC.

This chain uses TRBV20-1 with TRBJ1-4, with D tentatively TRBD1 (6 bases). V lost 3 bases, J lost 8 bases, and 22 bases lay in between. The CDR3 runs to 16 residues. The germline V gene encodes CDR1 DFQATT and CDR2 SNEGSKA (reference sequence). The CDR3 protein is CSASSTRGRIGEKLFF. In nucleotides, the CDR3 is TGCAGTGCTAGTTCTACGCGGGGGCGGATCGGGGAAAAACTGTTTTTT.

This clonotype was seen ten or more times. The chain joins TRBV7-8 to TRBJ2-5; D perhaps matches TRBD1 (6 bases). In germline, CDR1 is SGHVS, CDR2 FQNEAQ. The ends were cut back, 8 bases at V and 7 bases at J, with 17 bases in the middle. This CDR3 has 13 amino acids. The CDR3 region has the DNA TGTGCCAGCTGTATTCGCGAAGGGGGGACCCAGTACTTC. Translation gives CASCIREGGTQYF.

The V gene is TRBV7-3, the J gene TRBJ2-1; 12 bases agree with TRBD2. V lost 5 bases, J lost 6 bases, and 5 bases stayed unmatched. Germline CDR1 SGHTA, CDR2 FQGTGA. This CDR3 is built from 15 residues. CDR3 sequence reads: CASSRGLAGPNEQFF. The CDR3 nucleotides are TGTGCCAGCAGCCGGGGACTAGCGGGTCCCAATGAGCAGTTCTTC.

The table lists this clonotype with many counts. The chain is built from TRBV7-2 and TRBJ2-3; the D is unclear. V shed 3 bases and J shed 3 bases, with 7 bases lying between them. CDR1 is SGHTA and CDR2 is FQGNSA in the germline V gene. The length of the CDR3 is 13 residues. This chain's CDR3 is CASSFRVTDTQYF. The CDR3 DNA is TGTGCCAGCAGCTTTCGGGTTACAGATACGCAGTATTTT. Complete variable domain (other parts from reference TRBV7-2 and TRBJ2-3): GAGVSQSPSNKVTEKGKDVELRCDPISGHTALYWYRQSLGQGLEFLIYFQGNSAPDKSGLPSDRFSAERTGGSVSTLTIQRTQQEDSAVYLCASSFRVTDTQYFGPGTRLTVL.

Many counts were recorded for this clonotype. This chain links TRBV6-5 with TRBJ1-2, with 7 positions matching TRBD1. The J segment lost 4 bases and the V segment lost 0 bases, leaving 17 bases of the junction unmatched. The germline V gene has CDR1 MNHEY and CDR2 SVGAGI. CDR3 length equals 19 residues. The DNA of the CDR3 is TGTGCCAGCAGTTACTCGGGGGGTAGATTGAGGGGGCGGCTCTATGGCTACACCTTC. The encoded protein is CASSYSGGRLRGRLYGYTF.

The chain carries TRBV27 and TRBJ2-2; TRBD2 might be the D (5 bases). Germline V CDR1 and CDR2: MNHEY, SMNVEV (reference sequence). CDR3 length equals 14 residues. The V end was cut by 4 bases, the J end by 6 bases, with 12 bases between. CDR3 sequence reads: CASSSPSRAGELFF. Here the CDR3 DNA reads TGTGCCAGCAGTTCCCCCTCGAGGGCCGGGGAGCTGTTTTTT.

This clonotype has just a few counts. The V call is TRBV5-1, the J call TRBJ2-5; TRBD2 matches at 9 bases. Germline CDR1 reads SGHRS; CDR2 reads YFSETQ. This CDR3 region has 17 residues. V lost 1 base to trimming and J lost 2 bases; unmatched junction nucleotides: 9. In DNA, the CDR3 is TGCGCCAGCAGCTTGTTTTCCAGCGGGGGGCCTCAAGAGACCCAGTACTTC. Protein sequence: CASSLFSSGGPQETQYF.

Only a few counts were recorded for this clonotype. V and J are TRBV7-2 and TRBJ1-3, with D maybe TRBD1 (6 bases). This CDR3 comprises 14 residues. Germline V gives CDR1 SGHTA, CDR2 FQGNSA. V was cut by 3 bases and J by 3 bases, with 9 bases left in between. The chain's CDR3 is CASSFAQGGNTIYF. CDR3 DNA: TGTGCCAGCAGCTTCGCACAGGGTGGAAACACCATATATTTT.

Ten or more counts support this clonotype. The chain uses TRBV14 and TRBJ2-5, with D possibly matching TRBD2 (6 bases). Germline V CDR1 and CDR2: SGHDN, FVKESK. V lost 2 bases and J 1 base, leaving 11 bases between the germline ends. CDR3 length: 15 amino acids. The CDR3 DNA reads TGTGCCAGCAGCCAATTGAGCGGGCCCCAAGAGACCCAGTACTTC. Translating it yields CASSQLSGPQETQYF.

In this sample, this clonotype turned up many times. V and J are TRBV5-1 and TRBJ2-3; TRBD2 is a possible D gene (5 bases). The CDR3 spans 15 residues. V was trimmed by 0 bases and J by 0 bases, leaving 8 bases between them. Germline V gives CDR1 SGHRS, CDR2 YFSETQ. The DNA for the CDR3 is TGCGCCAGCAGCTTGGGACTATCAAGCACAGATACGCAGTATTTT. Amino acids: CASSLGLSSTDTQYF.

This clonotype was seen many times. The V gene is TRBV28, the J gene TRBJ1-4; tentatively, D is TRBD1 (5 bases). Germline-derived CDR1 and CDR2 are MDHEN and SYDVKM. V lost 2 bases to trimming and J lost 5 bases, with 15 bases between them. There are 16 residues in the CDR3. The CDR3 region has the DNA TGTGCCAGCAGTTTACCCGCGGGGCAGCCAAATGAAAAACTGTTTTTT. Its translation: CASSLPAGQPNEKLFF.

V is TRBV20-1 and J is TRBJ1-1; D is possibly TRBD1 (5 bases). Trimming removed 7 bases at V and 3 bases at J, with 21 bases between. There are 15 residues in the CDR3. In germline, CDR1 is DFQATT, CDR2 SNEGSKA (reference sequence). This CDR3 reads CSGYEPGLIYTEAFF. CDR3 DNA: TGCAGTGGTTACGAACCGGGACTTATCTACACTGAAGCTTTCTTT.

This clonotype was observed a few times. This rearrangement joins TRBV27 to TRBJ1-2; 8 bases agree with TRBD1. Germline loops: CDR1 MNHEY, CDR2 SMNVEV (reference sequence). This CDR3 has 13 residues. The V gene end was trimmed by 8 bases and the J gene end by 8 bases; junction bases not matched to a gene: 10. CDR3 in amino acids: CASGQGAPVGYTF. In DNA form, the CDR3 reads TGTGCCAGCGGTCAGGGGGCGCCGGTCGGCTACACCTTC.

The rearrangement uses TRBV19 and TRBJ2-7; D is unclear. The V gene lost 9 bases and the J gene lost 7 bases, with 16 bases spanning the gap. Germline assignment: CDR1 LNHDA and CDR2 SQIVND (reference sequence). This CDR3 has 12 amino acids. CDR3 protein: CASGDRAWEQYF. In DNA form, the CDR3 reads TGTGCCAGCGGAGACCGGGCCTGGGAGCAGTACTTC.

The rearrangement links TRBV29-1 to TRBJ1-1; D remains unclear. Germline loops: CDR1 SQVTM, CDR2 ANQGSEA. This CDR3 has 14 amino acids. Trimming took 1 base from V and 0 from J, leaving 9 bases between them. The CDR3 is CSVEGRLMNTEAFF. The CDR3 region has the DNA TGCAGCGTTGAAGGACGGCTAATGAACACTGAAGCTTTCTTT.

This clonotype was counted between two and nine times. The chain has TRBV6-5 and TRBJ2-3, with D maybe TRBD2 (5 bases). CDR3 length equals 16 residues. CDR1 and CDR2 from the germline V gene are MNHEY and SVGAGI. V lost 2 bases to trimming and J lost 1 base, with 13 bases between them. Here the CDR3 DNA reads TGTGCCAGCAGTTACCTTAGCGCCGTTGGCACAGATACGCAGTATTTT. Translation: CASSYLSAVGTDTQYF.

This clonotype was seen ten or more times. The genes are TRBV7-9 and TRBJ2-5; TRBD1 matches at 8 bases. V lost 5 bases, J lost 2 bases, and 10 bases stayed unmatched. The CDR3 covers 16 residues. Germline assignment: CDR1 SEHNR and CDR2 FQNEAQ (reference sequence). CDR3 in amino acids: CASSRSRDRTQETQYF. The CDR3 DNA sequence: TGTGCCAGCAGCCGATCGCGGGACAGGACTCAAGAGACCCAGTACTTC. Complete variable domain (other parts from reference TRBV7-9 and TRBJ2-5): DTGVSQNPRHKITKRGQNVTFRCDPISEHNRLYWYRQTLGQGPEFLTYFQNEAQLEKSRLLSDRFSAERPKGSFSTLEIQRTEQGDSAMYLCASSRSRDRTQETQYFGPGTRLLVL.